Reported below is one T cell receptor beta chain. Its antigen is not known. The V end was cut by 6 bases, the J end by 4 bases, with 18 bases between. Germline V lookup: CDR1 MNHEY, CDR2 SVGAGI. The CDR3 consists of 15 residues. The PCR made use of 60 Vbeta and 13 Jbeta primers. Libraries were prepared by immunoSEQ multiplex PCR; TCRdb keeps only in-frame clonotypes and omits some of them. The sample lists about 150,000 clones, 82% occurring once. The data were obtained in a study of cytomegalovirus exposure and HLA in healthy donors. Study-wide points: Presence/absence analysis assumed near-uniform sequencing depth across donors. In a later analysis, across HLA loci, associated TCR counts were highest for DRB1, lowest for HLA-C. HLA allele associations emerged for around 15,000 TCR beta sequences in a later analysis, at 0.05 false discovery rate.

This chain joins TRBV6-5 and TRBJ1-1; D might be TRBD1 (5 bases). The source of this sequence is a young man in good health and CMV-seropositive. Material: PBMCs. The CDR3 region is CASSDGSVRGTEAFF. The DNA for the CDR3 is TGTGCCAGCAGCGACGGGTCAGTAAGGGGCACTGAAGCTTTCTTT.